One sample yielded the 25 T cell receptor beta chains listed below, sequenced in a study of blood T cell repertoires in COVID-19. Clones were sequenced by immunoSEQ multiplex PCR, and TCRdb holds only the in-frame ones, with some missing. This table has 200,000 or so clones, roughly 89% appearing once. What was sequenced was peripheral blood. The receptors stem from a man aged 55 to 69 who had recovered from COVID-19.

This chain uses TRBV7-9 with TRBJ1-2, with D unclear. The length of the CDR3 is 12 residues. CDR1 and CDR2 (germline): SEHNR, FQNEAQ (reference sequence). V was trimmed by 4 bases and J by 6 bases, leaving 9 bases between them. The CDR3 spells CASSSDNHGYTF. In DNA form, the CDR3 reads TGTGCCAGCAGCTCTGACAATCATGGCTACACCTTC. Supplemented by reference TRBV7-9 and TRBJ1-2, the full variable domain reads DTGVSQNPRHKITKRGQNVTFRCDPISEHNRLYWYRQTLGQGPEFLTYFQNEAQLEKSRLLSDRFSAERPKGSFSTLEIQRTEQGDSAMYLCASSSDNHGYTFGSGTRLTVV.

The chain is built from TRBV3-1 (or the pseudogene TRBV3-2) and TRBJ2-3; 13 nucleotides align to TRBD2. The CDR3 extends over 15 amino acids. Germline CDR1 reads LGHDT; CDR2 reads YNNKEL (reference sequence). V trimming: 7 bases; J trimming: 3 bases; junction bases outside the gene matches: 4. The CDR3 spells CASTLTSGGTDTQYF. CDR3 nucleotides: TGTGCCAGCACCTTGACTAGCGGGGGGACAGATACGCAGTATTTT.

The chain employs TRBV4-1 and TRBJ1-2; the D is unclear. Germline CDR1 is MGHRA and CDR2 is YSYEKL. The CDR3 is 14 residues long. V lost 2 bases and J 10 bases, leaving 17 bases between the germline ends. The CDR3 region is CASSQPTVKSDYTF. The CDR3 region has the DNA TGCGCCAGCAGCCAACCTACCGTTAAATCCGACTACACCTTC.

The genes are TRBV6-2 or TRBV6-3 and TRBJ1-1, with D unresolved. Germline V gives CDR1 MNHEY, CDR2 SVGEGT. V was cut by 4 bases and J by 1 base, with 7 bases left in between. This CDR3 is 13 amino acids long. In DNA, the CDR3 is TGTGCCAGCAGTTTTGGGCAGAACACTGAAGCTTTCTTT. Amino acids: CASSFGQNTEAFF.

The rearrangement uses TRBV19 and TRBJ1-5, with 8 bases aligning to TRBD1. V lost 6 bases to trimming and J lost 4 bases; unmatched junction nucleotides: 8. The germline gives CDR1 LNHDA, CDR2 SQIVND (reference sequence). This CDR3 has 15 residues. CDR3 loop: CASSRGPTGNQPQHF. DNA of the CDR3: TGTGCCAGTAGCAGGGGGCCCACGGGAAATCAGCCCCAGCATTTT.

The count of this clone is one. The chain couples TRBV5-5 to TRBJ1-4; 8 nucleotides match TRBD1. Losses at the gene ends were 4 bases for V and 6 bases for J; bases not matched to a gene: 11. Germline lookup yields CDR1 SGHKS and CDR2 YYEKEE (reference sequence). This CDR3 spans 16 amino acids. The CDR3 nucleotides read TGTGCCAGCAGCGCAGGACAGGGAGGTTTTTATGAAAAACTGTTTTTT. Protein sequence: CASSAGQGGFYEKLFF.

This clone has just a few counts. The rearrangement links TRBV3-1 (or the pseudogene TRBV3-2) to TRBJ1-5, with 7 bases matching TRBD1. With 0 bases clipped from V and 7 bases from J, the junction kept 6 bases outside the gene matches. This CDR3 comprises 15 residues. The germline V gene has CDR1 LGHDT and CDR2 YNNKEL (reference sequence). The chain's CDR3 is CASSQEVGGGQPQHF. CDR3 DNA: TGTGCCAGCAGCCAAGAAGTAGGGGGCGGCCAGCCCCAGCATTTT.

V is TRBV27 and J is TRBJ2-1, with D possibly matching TRBD2 (6 bases). V lost 5 bases to trimming and J lost 1 base, with 18 bases between them. Germline V CDR1 and CDR2: MNHEY, SMNVEV (reference sequence). This CDR3 region has 17 residues. The chain's CDR3 is CASSRVPFGGSYNEQFF. The DNA for the CDR3 is TGTGCCAGCAGTCGGGTCCCGTTCGGAGGGTCCTACAATGAGCAGTTCTTC.

The chain joins TRBV14 to TRBJ2-5; 11 nucleotides agree with TRBD2. Germline V gene data show CDR1 as SGHDN and CDR2 as FVKESK. The CDR3 covers 15 residues. V dropped 1 base and J dropped 2; count of bases not matched to a gene: 0. The DNA of the CDR3 is TGTGCCAGCAGCCAAGCTAGCGGGAGGCAAGAGACCCAGTACTTC. The encoded protein is CASSQASGRQETQYF.

The genes are TRBV7-2 and TRBJ1-5, with TRBD1 matching over 8 bases. CDR1 is SGHTA, CDR2 FQGNSA, per germline. The CDR3 sequence is 14 residues long. V shed 4 bases and J 7 bases; nucleotides not matched to a gene: 6. CDR3: CASSSDRVGQPQHF. The CDR3 DNA is TGTGCCAGCAGCTCGGACAGGGTTGGGCAGCCCCAGCATTTT.

V and J are TRBV2 and TRBJ2-7; a weak D match, TRBD2 (5 bases). CDR1 and CDR2 from the germline V gene are SNHLY and FYNNEI. The CDR3 runs 13 residues. V lost 7 bases, J lost 10 bases, and 20 bases lay in between. The CDR3 DNA is TGTGCCAGCACCTTCGGAGGAGTTCTGGGACAGTACTTC. Protein product: CASTFGGVLGQYF.

This chain joins TRBV11-2 and TRBJ2-1; 9 bases are a match to TRBD2. Germline-derived CDR1 and CDR2 are SGHAT and FQNNGV. V dropped 0 bases and J dropped 10; count of bases not matched to a gene: 4. The CDR3 has 14 residues. This CDR3 reads CASSLDRTSVEQFF. DNA of the CDR3: TGTGCCAGCAGCTTAGATCGGACTAGCGTGGAGCAGTTCTTC.

The chain combines TRBV5-4 with TRBJ2-7; D is perhaps TRBD1 (5 bases). The CDR3 has 15 amino acids. Germline V gene lookup returns CDR1 SGHNT and CDR2 YYREEE (reference sequence). Trimming left V 1 base short and J 0 bases short, with 11 bases between. The CDR3 spells CASSLRAGLSYEQYF. In nucleotides, the CDR3 is TGTGCCAGCAGCTTGCGGGCAGGGCTCTCCTACGAGCAGTACTTC. The full variable domain, with the rest looked up from reference TRBV5-4 and TRBJ2-7, is ETGVTQSPTHLIKTRGQQVTLRCSSQSGHNTVSWYQQALGQGPQFIFQYYREEENGRGNFPPRFSGLQFPNYSSELNVNALELDDSALYLCASSLRAGLSYEQYFGPGTRLTVT.

The table lists this clone with a count of one. V usage is TRBV5-1 and J usage is TRBJ2-2, with no clear D. Per the germline V gene, CDR1 is SGHRS and CDR2 is YFSETQ. There are 15 residues in the CDR3. Between the trimmed V and J ends, which lost 0 bases and 3 bases, there was a span of 9 bases. CDR3 residues: CASSLAQLYTGELFF. The CDR3 coding sequence is TGCGCCAGCAGCTTGGCACAGCTCTACACCGGGGAGCTGTTTTTT.

This clone is a singleton in its sample. The V and J genes are TRBV27 and TRBJ2-3, with 8 positions matching TRBD2. CDR3 length: 15 amino acids. V lost 6 bases to trimming and J lost 4 bases; unmatched junction nucleotides: 9. Germline V gene lookup returns CDR1 MNHEY and CDR2 SMNVEV (reference sequence). The CDR3 DNA reads as TGTGCCAGCAGCCGCGCGGGGGGTTTAGCAGATACGCAGTATTTT. Its protein is CASSRAGGLADTQYF.

The V and J genes are TRBV5-1 and TRBJ2-1; weak D call: TRBD2 (5 bases). Germline V gene lookup returns CDR1 SGHRS and CDR2 YFSETQ. This CDR3 contains 14 residues. V dropped 1 base and J dropped 8 bases, with 13 bases sitting between them. CDR3 in DNA: TGCGCCAGCAGCTTGACTAGATCAAACGATGAGCAGTTCTTC. Translation gives CASSLTRSNDEQFF. Filled out from reference TRBV5-1 and TRBJ2-1, the complete variable domain reads KAGVTQTPRYLIKTRGQQVTLSCSPISGHRSVSWYQQTPGQGLQFLFEYFSETQRNKGNFPGRFSGRQFSNSRSEMNVSTLELGDSALYLCASSLTRSNDEQFFGPGTRLTVL.

The genes are TRBV9 and TRBJ2-7; weak D call: TRBD2 (5 bases). Germline V gene data show CDR1 as SGDLS and CDR2 as YYNGEE. V lost 0 bases to trimming and J lost 6 bases, with 10 bases between them. The CDR3 spans 13 residues. CDR3 sequence (DNA): TGTGCCAGCAGCGTAGAACTAGATAGCGAGCAGTACTTC. This gives the protein CASSVELDSEQYF.

This chain uses TRBV19 with TRBJ2-2, with 10 bases lining up with TRBD2. The CDR3 is 15 amino acids. Germline V lookup: CDR1 LNHDA, CDR2 SQIVND (reference sequence). The V gene end was trimmed by 11 bases and the J gene end by 6 bases; junction bases not matched to a gene: 12. This CDR3 is CAASTSGAPPGELFF. CDR3 bases: TGTGCCGCCTCCACTAGCGGGGCTCCCCCCGGGGAGCTGTTTTTT. The whole variable domain, filled in from reference TRBV19 and TRBJ2-2, reads DGGITQSPKYLFRKEGQNVTLSCEQNLNHDAMYWYRQDPGQGLRLIYYSQIVNDFQKGDIAEGYSVSREKKESFPLTVTSAQKNPTAFYLCAASTSGAPPGELFFGEGSRLTVL.

CDR3 loop: CASSQEITSGSYEQYF. CDR3 nucleotide sequence: TGTGCCAGCAGCCAAGAGATAACTAGCGGGAGTTACGAGCAGTACTTC. The rearrangement joins TRBV4-2 to TRBJ2-7; 11 nucleotides match TRBD2. CDR1 is LGHNA and CDR2 is YNFKEQ in the germline V gene. V shed 0 bases, J shed 4 bases, and the junction held 5 bases outside the gene matches. The CDR3 length is 16 residues.

The rearrangement links TRBV5-1 to TRBJ2-1; the D is unclear. This CDR3 region has 13 residues. Between the trimmed V and J ends, which lost 2 bases and 8 bases, there was a span of 11 bases. CDR1 is SGHRS, CDR2 YFSETQ, per germline. Here the CDR3 reads CASSFTPGDEQFF. The CDR3 DNA reads TGCGCCAGCAGCTTCACCCCCGGTGATGAGCAGTTCTTC.

The rearrangement links TRBV2 to TRBJ1-5; the D gene is possibly TRBD1 (5 bases). This CDR3 spans 15 amino acids. Looked up from germline, CDR1 is SNHLY and CDR2 is FYNNEI. Trimming pared 4 bases from V and 0 bases from J, leaving 10 bases between. The CDR3 nucleotides read TGTGCCAGCAGTGTGGACAATTATAGCAATCAGCCCCAGCATTTT. It specifies CASSVDNYSNQPQHF.

A remark on this clone: The sample carries other DNA sequences with the same CDR3. The rearrangement links TRBV9 to TRBJ2-2; 7 nucleotides agree with TRBD2. The V and J ends lost 2 bases and 1 base, in that order; junction bases with no gene match: 2. The CDR3 spans 15 residues. CDR1 and CDR2 from the germline V gene are SGDLS and YYNGEE. The CDR3 nucleotides are TGTGCCAGCAGCGTTTCTAGCGGGAACACCGGGGAGCTGTTTTTT. This translates into CASSVSSGNTGELFF.

The chain recombines TRBV2 with TRBJ2-7; the D gene is possibly TRBD2 (6 bases). Trimming shortened V by 8 bases and J by 5 bases, and 13 bases separated the two germline ends. The CDR3 spans 12 residues. The germline V gene encodes CDR1 SNHLY and CDR2 FYNNEI. CDR3 sequence: CASSILANEQYF. CDR3 coding DNA: TGTGCCAGCTCAATTCTAGCGAACGAGCAGTACTTC.

CDR3 amino acids: CSATEIGKLFF. The CDR3 DNA follows: TGCAGTGCCACAGAGATCGGAAAACTGTTTTTT. The chain uses TRBV20-1 and TRBJ1-4; D ambiguous. Trimming left V 6 bases short and J 10 bases short, with 12 bases between. Germline V gives CDR1 DFQATT, CDR2 SNEGSKA (reference sequence). The CDR3 runs 11 residues.

The CDR3 loop reads CASSLVPIGNQPQHF. CDR3 sequence (DNA): TGTGCCAGCAGTTTGGTCCCCATAGGCAATCAGCCCCAGCATTTT. This sequence joins TRBV28 and TRBJ1-5; D is uncertain. CDR3 length: 15 amino acids. The V and J ends lost 3 bases and 2 bases respectively, with 11 bases between them. CDR1 is MDHEN, CDR2 SYDVKM, per germline.